This T cell receptor beta chain derives from a study of T-cell reconstitution after alpha-beta-depleted transplantation in children. Study-wide results and caveats: Some patients owed their high day-60 TCRbeta diversity to surviving recipient T cells and thymic progenitors. At one year after transplant, newly produced T cells mostly accounted for T-cell counts and diversity. It was reported that alpha-beta T cells came from several hundred expanded graft clones (about two months after transplant).

It was with unique molecular identifiers that the TCRbeta library was prepared. Using its own MiXCR run on the PCR reads, TCRdb lists one record per CDR3 protein. The sample lists about 300,000 distinct CDR3 sequences; around 9.1% were seen once. From germline, CDR1 is KGHDR and CDR2 SFDVKD. CDR3 length: 14 amino acids. The V gene end was trimmed by 3 bases and the J gene end by 2 bases; junction bases not matched to a gene: 3. Ten or more counts support this clonotype. Its specificity is not known. This specimen was PBMCs, taken before TCRalphabeta/CD19-depleted stem cell transplant. This clonotype originated in a boy in the first two years of life with acute myeloid leukemia, due to receive a stem cell transplant. The chain uses TRBV24-1 and TRBJ2-7; the match to TRBD1 covers 7 bases. In nucleotides, the CDR3 is TGTGCCACCAGTGATACAGGGGACACCTACGAGCAGTACTTC. It specifies CATSDTGDTYEQYF.